The source of this TCR beta chain is a study of T cell changes during pregnancy in multiple sclerosis. TCRdb's table, derived via immunoSEQ multiplex PCR, lists solely in-frame clones and lacks some. Of tens of thousands of clones in the sample, around nine tenths were seen once. V was clipped by 0 bases and J by 0 bases, with 12 bases between them. Germline V gene sequence: CDR1 LGHNA, CDR2 YNFKEQ. The CDR3 consists of 16 residues. Material: peripheral blood, obtained before pregnancy. This TCR derives from a female donor with multiple sclerosis, enrolled in a pregnancy study. This chain uses TRBV4-2 with TRBJ2-7, with D perhaps matching TRBD1 (6 bases). The CDR3, as DNA: TGTGCCAGCAGCCAAGATCAAGGGACATCCTCCTACGAGCAGTACTTC. Translation: CASSQDQGTSSYEQYF.